The clone carrying this T cell receptor (beta chain) was observed a few times. Its target is not known. This sample was taken from a study of CD8 T cells in ankylosing spondylitis. Study results and limitations: Earlier work had already found some motif variants in reactive arthritis synovial fluid and blood. It appeared that ankylosing spondylitis blood was characterized by a TCR beta motif of about 8 highly homologous variants. As reported, disease-linked clones showed significant enrichment in matched ankylosing spondylitis synovial fluid.

Germline CDR1 is KGHDR and CDR2 is SFDVKD. The CDR3 contains 17 residues. The V end was cut by 0 bases, the J end by 3 bases, with 14 bases between. Making the TCR beta libraries involved quantitative 5'-RACE with molecular barcodes. TCRdb re-derived calls from the 5' RACE reads in MiXCR, one entry per CDR3 protein. The table lists under 130,000 distinct CDR3 sequences, nearly 25% of them singletons. Sequencing was performed on synovial fluid, either unsorted or a sorted T cell fraction (not recorded which). This sequence joins TRBV24-1 and TRBJ1-3, with D unresolved. The receptor comes from a male donor with ankylosing spondylitis. The CDR3 loop reads CATSDLHRGSGGNTIYF. Written as DNA, the CDR3 is TGTGCCACCAGTGATTTGCATCGAGGGTCAGGTGGAAACACCATATATTTT.